The source of this T cell receptor (beta chain) is a study of blood T cells in healthy people across ages. This clonotype was detected ten times or more. One junction end does not reproduce the germline sequence, and a read error may be involved. A J-beta primer mix and a sample-barcoded 5' primer were used in a second PCR of about 7 to 12 cycles. TCRdb recomputed calls from the 5' RACE reads with MiXCR, one row per CDR3 protein. The sample gives fewer than 800,000 distinct CDR3 sequences, under 25% of which show up once; 3.5% to 4% is in the top ten. The germline gives CDR1 LGHNA, CDR2 YSLEER. This CDR3 spans 14 amino acids.

This TCR derives from a man in his 70s in good health. The chain joins TRBV4-3 to TRBJ2-7; weak D call: TRBD1 (6 bases). Input material: blood. This CDR3 is CASSQGQGTYEQYF. The CDR3 DNA reads as TGTGCCAGCAGCCAAGGCCAGGGGACCTACGAGCAGTACTTC.